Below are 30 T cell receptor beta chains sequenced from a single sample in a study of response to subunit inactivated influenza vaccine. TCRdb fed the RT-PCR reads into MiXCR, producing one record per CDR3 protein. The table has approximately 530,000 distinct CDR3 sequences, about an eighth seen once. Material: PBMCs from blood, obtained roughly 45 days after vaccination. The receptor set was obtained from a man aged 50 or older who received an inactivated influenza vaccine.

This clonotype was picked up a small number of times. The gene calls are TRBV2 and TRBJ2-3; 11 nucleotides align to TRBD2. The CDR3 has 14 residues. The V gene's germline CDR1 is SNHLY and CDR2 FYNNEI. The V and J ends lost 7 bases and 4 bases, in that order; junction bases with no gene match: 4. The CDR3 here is CASKTLAGADTQYF. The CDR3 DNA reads TGTGCCAGCAAGACACTAGCGGGAGCAGATACGCAGTATTTT.

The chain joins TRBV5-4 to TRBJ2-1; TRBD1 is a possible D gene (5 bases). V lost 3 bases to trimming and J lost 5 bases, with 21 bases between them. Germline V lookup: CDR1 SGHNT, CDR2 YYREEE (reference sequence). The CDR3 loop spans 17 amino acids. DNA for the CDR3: TGTGCCAGCAGCTCCCTTCTCGCCCAAGGGGCCAACAATGAGCAGTTCTTC. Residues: CASSSLLAQGANNEQFF.

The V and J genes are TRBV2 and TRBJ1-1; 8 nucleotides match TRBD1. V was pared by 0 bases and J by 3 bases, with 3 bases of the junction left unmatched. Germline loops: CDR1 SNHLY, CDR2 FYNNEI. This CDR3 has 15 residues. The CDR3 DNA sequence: TGTGCCAGCAGTGAAGCGCAGGGGGCGCACACTGAAGCTTTCTTT. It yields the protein CASSEAQGAHTEAFF.

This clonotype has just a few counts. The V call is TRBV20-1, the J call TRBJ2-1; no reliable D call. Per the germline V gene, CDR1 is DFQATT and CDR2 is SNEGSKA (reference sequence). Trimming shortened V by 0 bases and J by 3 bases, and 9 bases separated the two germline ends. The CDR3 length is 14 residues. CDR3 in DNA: TGCAGTGCTAGAGATTTGGGCATCTACAATGAGCAGTTCTTC. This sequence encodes CSARDLGIYNEQFF.

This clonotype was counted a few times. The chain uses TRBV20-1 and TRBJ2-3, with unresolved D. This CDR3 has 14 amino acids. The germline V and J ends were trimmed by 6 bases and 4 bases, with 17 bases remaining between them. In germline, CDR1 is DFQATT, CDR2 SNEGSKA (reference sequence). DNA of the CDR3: TGCAGTGCGAAGGAGTACGGAGTCGCAGATACGCAGTATTTT. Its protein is CSAKEYGVADTQYF.

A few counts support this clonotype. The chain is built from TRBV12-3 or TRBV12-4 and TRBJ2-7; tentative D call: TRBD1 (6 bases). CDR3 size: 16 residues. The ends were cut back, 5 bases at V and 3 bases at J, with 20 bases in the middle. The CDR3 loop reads CASSPGRGLTHYEQYF. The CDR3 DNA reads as TGTGCCAGCAGTCCGGGCAGGGGCTTAACCCACTACGAGCAGTACTTC.

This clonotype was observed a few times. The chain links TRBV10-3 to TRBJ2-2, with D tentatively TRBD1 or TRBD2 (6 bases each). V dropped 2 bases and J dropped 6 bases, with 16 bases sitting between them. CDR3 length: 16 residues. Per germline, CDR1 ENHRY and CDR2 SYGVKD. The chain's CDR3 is CAISEPTGRSSGELFF. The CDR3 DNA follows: TGTGCCATCAGTGAGCCAACAGGGAGGTCGTCCGGGGAGCTGTTTTTT.

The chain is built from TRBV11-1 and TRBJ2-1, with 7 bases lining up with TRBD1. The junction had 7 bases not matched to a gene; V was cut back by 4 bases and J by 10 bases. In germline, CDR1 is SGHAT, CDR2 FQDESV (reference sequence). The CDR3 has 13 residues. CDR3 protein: CASSSDRISEQFF. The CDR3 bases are TGTGCCAGCAGCTCGGACAGGATCTCGGAGCAGTTCTTC.

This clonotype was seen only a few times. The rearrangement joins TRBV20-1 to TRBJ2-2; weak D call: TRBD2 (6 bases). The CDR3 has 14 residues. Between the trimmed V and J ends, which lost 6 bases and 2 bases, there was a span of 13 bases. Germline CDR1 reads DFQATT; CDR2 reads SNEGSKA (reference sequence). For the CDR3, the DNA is TGCAGTGCCAGGGAGCGGGTCAACACCGGGGAGCTGTTTTTT. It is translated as CSARERVNTGELFF.

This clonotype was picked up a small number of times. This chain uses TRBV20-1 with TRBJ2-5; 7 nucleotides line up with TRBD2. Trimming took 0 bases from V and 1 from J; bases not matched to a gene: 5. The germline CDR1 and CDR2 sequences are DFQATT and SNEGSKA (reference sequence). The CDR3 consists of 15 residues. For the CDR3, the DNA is TGCAGTGCTAGAGATGTAACTAGCGCCCAAGAGACCCAGTACTTC. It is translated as CSARDVTSAQETQYF.

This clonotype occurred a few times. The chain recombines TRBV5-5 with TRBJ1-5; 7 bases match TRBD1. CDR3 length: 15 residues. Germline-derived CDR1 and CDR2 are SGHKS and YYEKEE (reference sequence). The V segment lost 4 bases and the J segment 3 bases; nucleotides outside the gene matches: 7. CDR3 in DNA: TGTGCCAGCAGCGCTCAGGGGGTGAACAATCAGCCCCAGCATTTT. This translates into CASSAQGVNNQPQHF.

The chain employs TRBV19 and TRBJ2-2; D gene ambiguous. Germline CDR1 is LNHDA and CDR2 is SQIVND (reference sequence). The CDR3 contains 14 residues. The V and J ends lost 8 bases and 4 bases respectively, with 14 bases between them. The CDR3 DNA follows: TGTGCCAGTTCGAGGACCGCAGTCACCGGGGAGCTGTTTTTT. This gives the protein CASSRTAVTGELFF.

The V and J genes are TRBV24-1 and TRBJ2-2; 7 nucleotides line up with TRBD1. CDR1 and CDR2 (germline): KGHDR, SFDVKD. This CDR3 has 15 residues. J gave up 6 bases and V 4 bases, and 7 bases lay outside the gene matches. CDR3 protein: CATSEDRFGPGELFF. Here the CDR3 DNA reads TGTGCCACCAGTGAGGACAGGTTCGGCCCCGGGGAGCTGTTTTTT.

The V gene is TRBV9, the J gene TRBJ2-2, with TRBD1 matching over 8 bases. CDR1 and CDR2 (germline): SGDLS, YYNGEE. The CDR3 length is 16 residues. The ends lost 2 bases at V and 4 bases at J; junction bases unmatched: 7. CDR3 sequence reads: CASSVFGTGPTGELFF. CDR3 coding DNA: TGTGCCAGCAGCGTGTTCGGGACAGGACCCACCGGGGAGCTGTTTTTT.

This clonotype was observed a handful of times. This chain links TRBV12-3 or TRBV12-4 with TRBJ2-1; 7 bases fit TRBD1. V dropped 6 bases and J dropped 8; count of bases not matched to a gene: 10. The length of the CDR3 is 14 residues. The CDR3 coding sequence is TGTGCCAGCAGGGGACGGGCTCAGGGGGATGAGCAGTTCTTC. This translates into CASRGRAQGDEQFF.

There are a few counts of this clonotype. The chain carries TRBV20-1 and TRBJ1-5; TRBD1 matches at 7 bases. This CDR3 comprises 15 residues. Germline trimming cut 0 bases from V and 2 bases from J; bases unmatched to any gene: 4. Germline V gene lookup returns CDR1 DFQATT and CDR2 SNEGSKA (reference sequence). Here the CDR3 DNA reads TGCAGTGCTAGAGACAGGGGGGGAGGCAATCAGCCCCAGCATTTT. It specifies CSARDRGGGNQPQHF.

CDR3 DNA: TGTGCCAGCAGCTTAGGGACGATTAATGAAAAACTGTTTTTT. Encoded protein: CASSLGTINEKLFF. The gene calls are TRBV7-8 and TRBJ1-4; D gene ambiguous. CDR1 is SGHVS, CDR2 FQNEAQ, per germline. There are 14 residues in the CDR3. V was cut by 1 base and J by 4 bases, with 7 bases left in between.

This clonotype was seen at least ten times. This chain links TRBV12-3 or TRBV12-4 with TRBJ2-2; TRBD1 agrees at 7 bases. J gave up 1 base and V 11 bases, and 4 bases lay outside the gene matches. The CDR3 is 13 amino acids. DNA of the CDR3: TGTGCCGGCGGACAGGAGAACACCGGGGAGCTGTTTTTT. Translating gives CAGGQENTGELFF.

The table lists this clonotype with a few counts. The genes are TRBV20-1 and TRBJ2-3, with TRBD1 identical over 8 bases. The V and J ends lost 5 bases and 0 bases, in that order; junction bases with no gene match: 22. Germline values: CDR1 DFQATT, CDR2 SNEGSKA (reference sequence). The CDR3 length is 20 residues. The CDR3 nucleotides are TGCAGTGCTTCAGGGGCAGGGGGCGCCGAGCCAATACAAAGCACAGATACGCAGTATTTT. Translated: CSASGAGGAEPIQSTDTQYF.

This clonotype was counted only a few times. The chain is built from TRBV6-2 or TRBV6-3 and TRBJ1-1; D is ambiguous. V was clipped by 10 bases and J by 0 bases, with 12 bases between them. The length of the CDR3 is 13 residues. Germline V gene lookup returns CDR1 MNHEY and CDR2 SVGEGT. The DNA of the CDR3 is TGTGCCACCATAGGACGGCTGAACACTGAAGCTTTCTTT. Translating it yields CATIGRLNTEAFF.

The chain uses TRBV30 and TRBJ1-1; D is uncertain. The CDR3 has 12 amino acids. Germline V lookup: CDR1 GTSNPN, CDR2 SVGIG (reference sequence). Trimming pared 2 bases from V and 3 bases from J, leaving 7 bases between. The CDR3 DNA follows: TGTGCCTGGAGTTCGGGGTACACTGAAGCTTTCTTT. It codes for CAWSSGYTEAFF.

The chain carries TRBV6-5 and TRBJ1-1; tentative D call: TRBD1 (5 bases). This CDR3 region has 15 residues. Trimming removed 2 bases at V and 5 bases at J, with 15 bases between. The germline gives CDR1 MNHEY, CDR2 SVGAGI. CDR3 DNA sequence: TGTGCCAGCAGTTACATTTGGGGCCAGAGAACTGAAGCTTTCTTT. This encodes CASSYIWGQRTEAFF.

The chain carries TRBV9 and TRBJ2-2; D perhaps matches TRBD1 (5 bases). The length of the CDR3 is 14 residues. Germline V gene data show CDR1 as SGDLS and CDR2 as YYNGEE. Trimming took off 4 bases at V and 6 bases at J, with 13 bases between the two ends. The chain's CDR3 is CASSPSTAPGELFF. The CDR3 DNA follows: TGTGCCAGCAGCCCATCGACAGCCCCCGGGGAGCTGTTTTTT.

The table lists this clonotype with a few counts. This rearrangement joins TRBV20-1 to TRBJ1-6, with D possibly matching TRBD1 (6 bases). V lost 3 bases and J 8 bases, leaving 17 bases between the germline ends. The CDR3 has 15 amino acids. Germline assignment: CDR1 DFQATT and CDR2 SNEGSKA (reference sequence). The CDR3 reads CSASLGGRVDSPLHF. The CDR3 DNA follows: TGCAGTGCTAGCCTAGGGGGGCGGGTGGATTCACCCCTCCACTTT.

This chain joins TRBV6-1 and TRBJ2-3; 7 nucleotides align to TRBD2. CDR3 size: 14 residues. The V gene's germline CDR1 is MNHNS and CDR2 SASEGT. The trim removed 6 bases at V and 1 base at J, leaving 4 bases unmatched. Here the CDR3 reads CASSKRGRTDTQYF. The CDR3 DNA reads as TGTGCCAGCAGCAAGCGGGGACGCACAGATACGCAGTATTTT.

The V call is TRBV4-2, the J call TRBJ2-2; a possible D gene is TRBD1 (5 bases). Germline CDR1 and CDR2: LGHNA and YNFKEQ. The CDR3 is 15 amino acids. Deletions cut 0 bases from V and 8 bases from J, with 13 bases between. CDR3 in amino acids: CASSQDLGVVGELFF. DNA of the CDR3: TGTGCCAGCAGCCAAGATTTAGGGGTCGTGGGGGAGCTGTTTTTT.

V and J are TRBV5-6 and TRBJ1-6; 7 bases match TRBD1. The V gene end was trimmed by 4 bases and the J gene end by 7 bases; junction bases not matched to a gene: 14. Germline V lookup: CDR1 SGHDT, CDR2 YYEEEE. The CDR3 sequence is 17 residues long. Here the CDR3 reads CASSPLPTGARNSPLHF. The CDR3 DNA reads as TGTGCCAGCAGCCCTCTCCCTACAGGGGCAAGAAATTCACCCCTCCACTTT.

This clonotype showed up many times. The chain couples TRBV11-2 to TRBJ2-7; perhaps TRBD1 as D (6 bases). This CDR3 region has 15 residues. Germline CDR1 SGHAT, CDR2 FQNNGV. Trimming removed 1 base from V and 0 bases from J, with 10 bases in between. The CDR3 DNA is TGTGCCAGCAGCTTAGTAAGCAGGGGCTCCTACGAGCAGTACTTC. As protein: CASSLVSRGSYEQYF.

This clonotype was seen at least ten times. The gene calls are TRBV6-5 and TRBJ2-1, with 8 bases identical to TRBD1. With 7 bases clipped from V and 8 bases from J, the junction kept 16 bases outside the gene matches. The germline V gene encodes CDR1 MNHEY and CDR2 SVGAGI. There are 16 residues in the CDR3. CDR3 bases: TGTGCCAGCATTAGTGGTGACAGGGGTGCAGTGCATGAGCAGTTCTTC. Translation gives CASISGDRGAVHEQFF.

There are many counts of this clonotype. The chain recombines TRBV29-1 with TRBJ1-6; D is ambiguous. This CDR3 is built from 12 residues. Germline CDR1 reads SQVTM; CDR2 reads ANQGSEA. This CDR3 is CSARTGNSPLHF. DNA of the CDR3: TGCAGTGCACGGACGGGTAATTCACCCCTCCACTTT. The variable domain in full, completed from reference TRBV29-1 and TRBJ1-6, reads SAVISQKPSRDICQRGTSLTIQCQVDSQVTMMFWYRQQPGQSLTLIATANQGSEATYESGFVIDKFPISRPNLTFSTLTVSNMSPEDSSIYLCSARTGNSPLHFGNGTRLTVT.